The 27 T cell receptor beta chains below come from one sample, sequenced in a study of OX40 agonist ivuxolimab in advanced cancers. The assay was immunoSEQ multiplex PCR, and TCRdb's table has in-frame clones only and misses some. The table shows about 50,000 clones, with approximately 80% occurring only once. The sample here was CD4+ or CD8+ T cells sorted from blood, taken in a trial of the OX40 agonist ivuxolimab. The receptors were gathered from an adult with an advanced solid tumor such as melanoma, head and neck, liver or kidney cancer.

In this sample, this clone turned up many times. This chain connects TRBV6-5 to TRBJ2-1, with D uncertain. Germline V CDR1 and CDR2: MNHEY, SVGAGI. Trimming left V 2 bases short and J 0 bases short, with 8 bases between. This CDR3 is 15 amino acids long. CDR3 bases: TGTGCCAGCAGTTACCACCCGAGCTCCTACAATGAGCAGTTCTTC. Translated, it gives CASSYHPSSYNEQFF.

V is TRBV25-1 and J is TRBJ2-1; D may be TRBD1 (6 bases). Trimming removed 2 bases at V and 1 base at J, with 9 bases between. Germline CDR1 is MGHDK and CDR2 is SYGVNS. The CDR3 runs to 15 residues. CDR3 bases: TGTGCCAGCAGTGAAGTAAGGGGGTCCTACAATGAGCAGTTCTTC. It is translated as CASSEVRGSYNEQFF.

The V and J genes are TRBV4-1 and TRBJ1-1; possibly TRBD1 for D (5 bases). This CDR3 has 13 residues. Germline CDR1 and CDR2: MGHRA and YSYEKL. V was pared by 1 base and J by 7 bases, with 10 bases between. The CDR3 coding sequence is TGCGCCAGCAGCCAAGTACCAGGGTTTGAAGCTTTCTTT. Translation: CASSQVPGFEAFF.

The chain is built from TRBV4-3 and TRBJ2-3, with D hard to call. Looked up from germline, CDR1 is LGHNA and CDR2 is YSLEER. Deletions cut 2 bases from V and 1 base from J, with 10 bases between. The CDR3 is 15 residues long. The CDR3 DNA is TGCGCCAGCAGCCAATCTCCGGGCCGCACAGATACGCAGTATTTT. Translation: CASSQSPGRTDTQYF.

This clone was counted only a few times. This chain links TRBV27 with TRBJ1-1; D unclear. The ends were cut back, 5 bases at V and 10 bases at J, with 17 bases in the middle. Germline V gene lookup returns CDR1 MNHEY and CDR2 SMNVEV (reference sequence). This CDR3 has 13 residues. The DNA for the CDR3 is TGTGCCAGCAGTCCCAGTATCGCCACTTCAGCTTTCTTT. Translation: CASSPSIATSAFF.

The chain employs TRBV11-2 and TRBJ1-3; D is unresolved. CDR1 and CDR2 (germline): SGHAT, FQNNGV. The CDR3 runs to 14 residues. Trimming cost V 4 bases and J 0 bases, with 7 bases left between them. The CDR3 nucleotides read TGTGCCAGCAGCTCGGCCAGCTCTGGAAACACCATATATTTT. It encodes CASSSASSGNTIYF. Full variable domain (rest looked up from reference TRBV11-2 and TRBJ1-3): EAGVAQSPRYKIIEKRQSVAFWCNPISGHATLYWYQQILGQGPKLLIQFQNNGVVDDSQLPKDRFSAERLKGVDSTLKIQPAKLEDSAVYLCASSSASSGNTIYFGEGSWLTVV.

The V and J genes are TRBV27 and TRBJ1-2; tentative D call: TRBD1 (5 bases). The CDR3 is made up of 14 amino acids. Germline assignment: CDR1 MNHEY and CDR2 SMNVEV (reference sequence). Trimming stripped 6 bases from V and 6 bases from J, with 17 bases between. CDR3: CASRPHGARDGYTF. Written as DNA, the CDR3 is TGTGCCAGCAGACCACATGGGGCGAGGGATGGCTACACCTTC.

This clone has more than one count but fewer than ten. The chain uses TRBV5-4 and TRBJ1-1, with D tentatively TRBD1 (6 bases). This CDR3 is built from 12 residues. V was pared by 4 bases and J by 6 bases, with 10 bases between. Germline CDR1 SGHNT, CDR2 YYREEE (reference sequence). As DNA, the CDR3 is TGTGCCAGCAGCCAGGACAGCCCTGAAGCTTTCTTT. Translating it yields CASSQDSPEAFF.

This chain joins TRBV6-6 and TRBJ2-3, with D hard to call. V lost 5 bases and J 0 bases, leaving 9 bases between the germline ends. Per the germline V gene, CDR1 is MNHNY and CDR2 is SVGAGI (reference sequence). This CDR3 has 14 residues. The CDR3 loop is CASSGRASTDTQYF. Written as DNA, the CDR3 is TGTGCCAGCAGTGGAAGGGCTAGCACAGATACGCAGTATTTT.

The CDR3 region is CSAGQGYEQYF. In nucleotides, the CDR3 is TGCAGCGCGGGACAGGGGTACGAGCAGTACTTC. The J gene is TRBJ2-7, the V gene TRBV29-1; TRBD1 matches at 10 bases. Germline trimming cut 7 bases from V and 4 bases from J; bases unmatched to any gene: 1. The CDR3 is made up of 11 amino acids. The V gene's germline CDR1 is SQVTM and CDR2 ANQGSEA.

This clone has a single count. This chain joins TRBV6-5 and TRBJ2-7; TRBD1 aligns across 11 bases. From germline, CDR1 is MNHEY and CDR2 SVGAGI. The CDR3 runs to 13 residues. V was pared by 6 bases and J by 2 bases, with 0 bases of the junction left unmatched. The CDR3 loop is CASRGQGAYEQYF. The CDR3 nucleotides read TGTGCCAGCAGGGGACAGGGGGCCTACGAGCAGTACTTC.

The chain is built from TRBV2 and TRBJ2-1; 7 bases are shared with TRBD2. The CDR3 runs 15 residues. V was clipped by 3 bases and J by 2 bases; unmatched bases: 4. CDR1 SNHLY and CDR2 FYNNEI come from the germline V gene. The CDR3 region is CASSEVGGPYNEQFF. DNA for the CDR3: TGTGCCAGCAGTGAGGTGGGAGGGCCCTACAATGAGCAGTTCTTC.

The rearrangement links TRBV9 to TRBJ1-6, with D tentatively TRBD1 (6 bases). This CDR3 contains 14 residues. V gave up 4 bases and J gave up 4 bases, with 9 bases separating them. Germline V CDR1 and CDR2: SGDLS, YYNGEE. CDR3 loop: CASSSRGYNSPLHF. DNA of the CDR3: TGTGCCAGCAGCTCCAGGGGTTATAATTCACCCCTCCACTTT.

V and J are TRBV6-1 and TRBJ2-6; D gene uncertain. CDR1 is MNHNS and CDR2 is SASEGT in the germline V gene. The CDR3 loop spans 13 amino acids. V gave up 6 bases and J gave up 3 bases, with 6 bases separating them. CDR3 sequence (DNA): TGTGCCAGCAGACGGTTTGGGGCCAACGTCCTGACTTTC. Translation gives CASRRFGANVLTF.

CDR3 DNA sequence: TGTGCCAGCAGCCCCGGAGCGGTAAACACCGGGGAGCTGTTTTTT. It encodes CASSPGAVNTGELFF. J is TRBJ2-2 and V is TRBV11-2; D perhaps matches TRBD2 (5 bases). The CDR3 is 15 amino acids. Germline lookup yields CDR1 SGHAT and CDR2 FQNNGV. V was cut by 5 bases and J by 2 bases, with 12 bases left in between.

The V call is TRBV5-6, the J call TRBJ2-2, with a tentative D call TRBD1 (5 bases). The CDR3 runs 14 residues. Trimming stripped 4 bases from V and 1 base from J, with 8 bases between. Germline lookup yields CDR1 SGHDT and CDR2 YYEEEE. The CDR3 loop is CASSETGNTGELFF. The CDR3 DNA is TGTGCCAGCAGCGAAACAGGGAACACCGGGGAGCTGTTTTTT.

This chain uses TRBV2 with TRBJ1-2; the match to TRBD1 covers 8 bases. V was pared by 7 bases and J by 6 bases, with 13 bases of the junction left unmatched. There are 15 residues in the CDR3. The germline CDR1 and CDR2 sequences are SNHLY and FYNNEI. CDR3 in amino acids: CASTRRDRPSDGYTF. The CDR3, as DNA: TGTGCCAGCACCCGAAGGGACAGGCCCTCAGATGGCTACACCTTC.

This chain connects TRBV5-4 to TRBJ1-4; the D is unclear. The germline V gene encodes CDR1 SGHNT and CDR2 YYREEE (reference sequence). Trimming pared 4 bases from V and 7 bases from J, leaving 8 bases between. The CDR3 totals 12 residues. The CDR3 protein is CASSRDGEKLFF. CDR3 nucleotide sequence: TGTGCCAGCAGCCGCGATGGTGAAAAACTGTTTTTT. Full variable domain (outside the CDR3, taken from reference TRBV5-4 and TRBJ1-4): ETGVTQSPTHLIKTRGQQVTLRCSSQSGHNTVSWYQQALGQGPQFIFQYYREEENGRGNFPPRFSGLQFPNYSSELNVNALELDDSALYLCASSRDGEKLFFGSGTQLSVL.

The chain is built from TRBV7-8 and TRBJ1-3, with 7 nucleotides matching TRBD1. The trim removed 3 bases at V and 8 bases at J, leaving 10 bases unmatched. The CDR3 length is 15 residues. CDR1 and CDR2 (germline): SGHVS, FQNEAQ. Written as DNA, the CDR3 is TGTGCCAGCAGCTTCCCTTCTGTCACAGGGGACACCATATATTTT. It translates to CASSFPSVTGDTIYF. Looking up the rest from reference TRBV7-8 and TRBJ1-3 gives the full variable domain: GAGVSQSPRYKVAKRGQDVALRCDPISGHVSLFWYQQALGQGPEFLTYFQNEAQLDKSGLPSDRFFAERPEGSVSTLKIQRTQQEDSAVYLCASSFPSVTGDTIYFGEGSWLTVV.

The chain recombines TRBV5-5 with TRBJ2-1; no definite D call. Germline assignment: CDR1 SGHKS and CDR2 YYEKEE (reference sequence). The CDR3 consists of 15 residues. Trimming stripped 0 bases from V and 0 bases from J, with 7 bases between. The CDR3 DNA sequence: TGTGCCAGCAGCTTGGTTGGCAACTCCTACAATGAGCAGTTCTTC. This sequence encodes CASSLVGNSYNEQFF.

The chain has TRBV6-4 and TRBJ2-3; 8 nucleotides agree with TRBD2. The germline CDR1 and CDR2 sequences are MRHNA and SNTAGT. This CDR3 has 13 amino acids. J was trimmed by 9 bases and V by 2 bases; bases with no gene match: 4. The CDR3, as DNA: TGTGCCAGCAGTGACCCTGGACTAGCAACGCAGTATTTT. Translation gives CASSDPGLATQYF.

The chain has TRBV28 and TRBJ1-1, with 11 bases identical to TRBD1. The length of the CDR3 is 18 residues. Germline V gene data show CDR1 as MDHEN and CDR2 as SYDVKM. V gave up 2 bases and J gave up 0 bases; unmatched junction bases: 8. This chain's CDR3 is CASSLGQGAFLMNTEAFF. The CDR3 DNA follows: TGTGCCAGCAGTTTAGGACAGGGGGCATTTCTTATGAACACTGAAGCTTTCTTT.

The rearrangement uses TRBV5-1 and TRBJ1-1, with D hard to call. The CDR3 totals 13 residues. The germline CDR1 and CDR2 sequences are SGHRS and YFSETQ. Between the trimmed V and J ends, which lost 2 bases and 6 bases, there was a span of 11 bases. CDR3 amino acids: CASSFEGSAEAFF. For the CDR3, the DNA is TGCGCCAGCAGCTTTGAAGGGTCGGCTGAAGCTTTCTTT.

V and J are TRBV9 and TRBJ2-7; weak D call: TRBD1 (6 bases). From germline, CDR1 is SGDLS and CDR2 YYNGEE. V was cut by 1 base and J by 4 bases, with 12 bases left in between. The CDR3 has 14 residues. CDR3 sequence (DNA): TGTGCCAGCAGCGTAAGGGACACCTCATACGAGCAGTACTTC. This translates into CASSVRDTSYEQYF.

This clone was detected once. The CDR3 reads CASSARGGGVYNEQFF. CDR3 coding DNA: TGTGCCAGCAGCGCCCGGGGAGGAGGGGTCTACAATGAGCAGTTCTTC. The rearrangement uses TRBV7-3 and TRBJ2-1; D is perhaps TRBD2 (6 bases). The germline gives CDR1 SGHTA, CDR2 FQGTGA. The V end was cut by 5 bases, the J end by 3 bases, with 17 bases between. The CDR3 runs to 16 residues.

The V call is TRBV6-1, the J call TRBJ1-6; no firm D call. This CDR3 is built from 15 residues. Germline V gives CDR1 MNHNS, CDR2 SASEGT. Trimming removed 6 bases at V and 5 bases at J, with 14 bases between. The CDR3 sequence: CASSQEGRNNSPLHF. The CDR3 region has the DNA TGTGCCAGCAGCCAAGAAGGACGGAATAATTCACCCCTCCACTTT.

This sequence joins TRBV2 and TRBJ2-7, with D perhaps given as TRBD1 or TRBD2 (5 bases each). V lost 6 bases to trimming and J lost 3 bases, with 18 bases between them. CDR1 is SNHLY, CDR2 FYNNEI, per germline. CDR3 length: 15 amino acids. The CDR3, as DNA: TGTGCCAGCAGCATCCTTGTAGAGGGGAACTACGAGCAGTACTTC. Encoded protein: CASSILVEGNYEQYF.